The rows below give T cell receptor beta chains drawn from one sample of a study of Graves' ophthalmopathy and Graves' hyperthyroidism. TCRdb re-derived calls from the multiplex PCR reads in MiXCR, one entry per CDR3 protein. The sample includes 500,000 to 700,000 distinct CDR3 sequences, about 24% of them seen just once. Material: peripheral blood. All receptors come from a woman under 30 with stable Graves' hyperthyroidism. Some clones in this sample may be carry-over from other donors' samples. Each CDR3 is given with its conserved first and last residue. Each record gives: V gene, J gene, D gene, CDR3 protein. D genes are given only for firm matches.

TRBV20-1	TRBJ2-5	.	CSARDLGSIQETQYF
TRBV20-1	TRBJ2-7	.	CSAREEDRRGHYEQYF
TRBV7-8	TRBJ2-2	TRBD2	CASSLGPSGGTGELFF
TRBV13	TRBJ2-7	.	CASSSSLVGGYEQYF
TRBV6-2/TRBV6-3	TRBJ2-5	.	CASKKPQVQETQYF
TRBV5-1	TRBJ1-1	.	CASSRKQGNTEAFF
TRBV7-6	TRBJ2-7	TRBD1	CASSFAGTGADEQYF
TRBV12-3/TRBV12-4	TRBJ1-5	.	CASSFYRGTGDQPQHF
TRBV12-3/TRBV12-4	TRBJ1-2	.	CASRDTGGYGYTF
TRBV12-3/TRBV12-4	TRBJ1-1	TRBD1	CASSLTTGTGGTEAFF
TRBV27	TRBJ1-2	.	CASTVYYRDNGYTF
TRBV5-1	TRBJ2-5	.	CASSLLASQRETQYF
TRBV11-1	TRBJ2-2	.	CASGPFTGELFF
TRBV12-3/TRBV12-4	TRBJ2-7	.	CASRSGAATYEQYF
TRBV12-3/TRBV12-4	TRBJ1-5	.	CASSFNGDQPQHF
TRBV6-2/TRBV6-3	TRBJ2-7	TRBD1	CASSDRGLLDEQYF
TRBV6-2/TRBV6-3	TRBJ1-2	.	CASSPGTKPVWGIYGYTF
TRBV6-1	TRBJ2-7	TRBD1	CASSRTGTPHEQYF
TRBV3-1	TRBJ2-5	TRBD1	CASSQSTGGETQYF
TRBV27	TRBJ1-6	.	CASSSQGWYSPLHF
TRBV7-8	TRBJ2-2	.	CASSLRATGELFF
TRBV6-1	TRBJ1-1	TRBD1	CASPGTGGLNTEAFF
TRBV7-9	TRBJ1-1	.	CASSLEGSSGTEAFF
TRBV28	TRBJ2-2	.	CASSSKLGYTGELFF
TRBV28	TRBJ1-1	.	CVIGQGATEAFF
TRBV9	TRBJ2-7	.	CASSVVKYYEQYF
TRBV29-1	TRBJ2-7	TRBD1	CSVVCQGTVPYEQYF
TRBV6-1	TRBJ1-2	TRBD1	CASGQGLYYGYTF
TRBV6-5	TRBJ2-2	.	CASSYSPVGQDGELFF
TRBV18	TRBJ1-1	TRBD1	CASSLGQETEAFF
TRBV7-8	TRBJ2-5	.	CASSIRVLEETQYF
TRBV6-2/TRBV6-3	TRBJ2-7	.	CASSYSTAPKCEQYF
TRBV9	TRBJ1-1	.	CASSVGSTNTEAFF
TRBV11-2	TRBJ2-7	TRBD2	CASSPRVAGYYEQYF
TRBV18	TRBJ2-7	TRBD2	CASSPPFSGSYEQYF
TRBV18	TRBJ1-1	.	CASSRNWKAEAFF
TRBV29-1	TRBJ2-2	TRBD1	CSVEDSEPRGLRTGELFF
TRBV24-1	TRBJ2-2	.	CATSDFTGELFF
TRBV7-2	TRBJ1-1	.	CASSLVGVYTEAFF
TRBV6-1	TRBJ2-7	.	CASSVGVTQYF
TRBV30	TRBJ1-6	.	CAWSVKSSYNSPLHF
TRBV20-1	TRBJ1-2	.	CSARPIGGPRGYTF
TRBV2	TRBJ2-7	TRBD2	CASSDSLTSGYYEQYF
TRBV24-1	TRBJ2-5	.	CATSDPGRIQETQYF
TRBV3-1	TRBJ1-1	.	CASSQVNTEAFF
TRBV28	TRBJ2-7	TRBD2	CASSGGGTSRFEYF
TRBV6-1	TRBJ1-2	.	CASSKSSDGLIRGYTF
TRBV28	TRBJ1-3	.	CASSLWSQGRFGNTIYF
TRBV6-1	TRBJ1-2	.	CASSPAGGDYGYTF
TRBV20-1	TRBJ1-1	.	CSAKDGNRAEAFF
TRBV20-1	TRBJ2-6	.	CSAKAPRGAYGANVLTF